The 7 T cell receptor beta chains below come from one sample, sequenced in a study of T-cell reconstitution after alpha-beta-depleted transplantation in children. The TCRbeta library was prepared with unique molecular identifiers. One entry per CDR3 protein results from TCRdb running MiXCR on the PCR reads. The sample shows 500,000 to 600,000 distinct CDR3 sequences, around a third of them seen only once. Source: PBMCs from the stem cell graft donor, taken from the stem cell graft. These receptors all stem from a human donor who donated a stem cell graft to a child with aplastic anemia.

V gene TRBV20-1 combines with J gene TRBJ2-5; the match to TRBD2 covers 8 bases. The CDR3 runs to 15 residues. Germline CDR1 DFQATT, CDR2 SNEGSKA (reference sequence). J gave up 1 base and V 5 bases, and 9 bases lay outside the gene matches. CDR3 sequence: CSAVSGAWVQETQYF. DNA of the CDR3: TGCAGTGCTGTTAGCGGGGCGTGGGTCCAAGAGACCCAGTACTTC.

The CDR3 bases are TGTGCCTGGGGACAGGACTACAATGAGCAGTTCTTC. Amino acids: CAWGQDYNEQFF. The V gene is TRBV30, the J gene TRBJ2-1; 7 positions agree with TRBD1. CDR1 GTSNPN and CDR2 SVGIG come from the germline V gene (reference sequence). This CDR3 is 12 amino acids long. With 5 bases clipped from V and 3 bases from J, the junction kept 1 base outside the gene matches.

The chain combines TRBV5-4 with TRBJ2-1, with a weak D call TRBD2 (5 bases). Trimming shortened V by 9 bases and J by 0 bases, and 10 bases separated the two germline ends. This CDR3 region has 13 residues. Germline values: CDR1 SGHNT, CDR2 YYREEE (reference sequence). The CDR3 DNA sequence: TGTGCCACCCGGGATAGCTCCTACAATGAGCAGTTCTTC. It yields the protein CATRDSSYNEQFF.

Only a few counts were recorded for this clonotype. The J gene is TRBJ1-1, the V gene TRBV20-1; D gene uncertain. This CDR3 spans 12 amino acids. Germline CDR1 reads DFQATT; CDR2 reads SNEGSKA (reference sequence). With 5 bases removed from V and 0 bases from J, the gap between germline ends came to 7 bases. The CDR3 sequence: CSAEHMNTEAFF. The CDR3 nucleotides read TGCAGTGCTGAACATATGAACACTGAAGCTTTCTTT.

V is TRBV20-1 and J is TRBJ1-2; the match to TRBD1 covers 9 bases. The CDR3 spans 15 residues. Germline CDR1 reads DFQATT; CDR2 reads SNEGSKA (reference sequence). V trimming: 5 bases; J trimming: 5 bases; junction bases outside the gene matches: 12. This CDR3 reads CSAAGTGSHGYGYTF. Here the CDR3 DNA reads TGCAGTGCTGCCGGGACAGGGTCCCACGGGTATGGCTACACCTTC.

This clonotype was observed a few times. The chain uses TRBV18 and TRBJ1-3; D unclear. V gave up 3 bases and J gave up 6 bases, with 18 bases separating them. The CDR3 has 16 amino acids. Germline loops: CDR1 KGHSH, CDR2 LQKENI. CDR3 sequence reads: CASSPPKGWSENTIYF. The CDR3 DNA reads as TGTGCCAGCTCACCTCCGAAGGGTTGGTCGGAAAACACCATATATTTT.

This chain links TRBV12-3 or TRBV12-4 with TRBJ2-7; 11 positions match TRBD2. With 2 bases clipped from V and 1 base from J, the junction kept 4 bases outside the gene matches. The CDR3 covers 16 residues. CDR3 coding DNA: TGTGCCAGCAGTTTATATGGGACTAGCGGATCCTACGAGCAGTACTTC. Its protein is CASSLYGTSGSYEQYF.